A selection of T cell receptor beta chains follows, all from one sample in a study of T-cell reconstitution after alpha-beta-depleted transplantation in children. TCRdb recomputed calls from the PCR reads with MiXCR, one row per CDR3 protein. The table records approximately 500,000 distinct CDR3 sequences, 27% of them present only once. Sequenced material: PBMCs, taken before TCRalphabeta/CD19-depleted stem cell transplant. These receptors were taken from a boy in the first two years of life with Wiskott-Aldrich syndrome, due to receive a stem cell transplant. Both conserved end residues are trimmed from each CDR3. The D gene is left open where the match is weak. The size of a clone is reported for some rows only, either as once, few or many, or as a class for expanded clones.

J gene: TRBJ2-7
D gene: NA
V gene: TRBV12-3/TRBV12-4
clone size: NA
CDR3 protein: ASSLRHPGYEQY

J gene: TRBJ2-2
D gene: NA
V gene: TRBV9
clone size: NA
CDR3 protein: ASSLTAGTVGELF

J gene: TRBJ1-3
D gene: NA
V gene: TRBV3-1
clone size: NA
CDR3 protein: ASSQTPGFSGNTIY

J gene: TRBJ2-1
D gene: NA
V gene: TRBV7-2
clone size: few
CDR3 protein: ASSLAGGLSSYNEQF

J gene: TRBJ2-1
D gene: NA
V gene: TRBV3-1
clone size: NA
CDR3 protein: ASSQWGARKHEQF

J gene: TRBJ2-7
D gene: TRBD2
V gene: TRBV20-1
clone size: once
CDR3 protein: SADPGLAVYEQY

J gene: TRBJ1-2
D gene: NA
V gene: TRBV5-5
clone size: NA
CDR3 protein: ASSRPPRTLYGYT

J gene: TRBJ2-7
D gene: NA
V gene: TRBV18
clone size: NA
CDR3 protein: ASSIGSGVINYEQY

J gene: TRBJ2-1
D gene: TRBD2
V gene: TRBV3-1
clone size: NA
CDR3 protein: ASCGGSGAGLVAYNEQF

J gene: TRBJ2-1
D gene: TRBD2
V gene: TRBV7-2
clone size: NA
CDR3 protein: ASSLVSGGPNEQF

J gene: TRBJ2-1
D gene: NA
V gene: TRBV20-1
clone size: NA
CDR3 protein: SAEPGTAVYNEQF

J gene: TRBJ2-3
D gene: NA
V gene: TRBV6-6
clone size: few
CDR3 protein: ASSYLDTQY

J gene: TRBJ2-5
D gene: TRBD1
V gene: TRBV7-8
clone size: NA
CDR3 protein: ASSPVDRGRETQY

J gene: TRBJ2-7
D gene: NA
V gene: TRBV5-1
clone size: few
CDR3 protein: ASSLQLEYEQY

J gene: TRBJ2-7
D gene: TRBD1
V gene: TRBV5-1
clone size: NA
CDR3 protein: ASSVGQGLHEQY

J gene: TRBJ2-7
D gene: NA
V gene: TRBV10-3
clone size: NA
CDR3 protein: ASGDSYEQY

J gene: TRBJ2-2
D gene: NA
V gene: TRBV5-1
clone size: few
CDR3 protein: ASSGTASFGGTGELF

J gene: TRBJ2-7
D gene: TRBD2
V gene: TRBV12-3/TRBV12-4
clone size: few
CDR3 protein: ASTWTSGSLSEQY

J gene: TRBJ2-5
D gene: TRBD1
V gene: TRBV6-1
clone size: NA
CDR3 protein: ASRGTGYQETQY

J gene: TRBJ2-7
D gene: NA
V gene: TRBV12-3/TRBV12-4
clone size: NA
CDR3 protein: ASSFSRENYEQY

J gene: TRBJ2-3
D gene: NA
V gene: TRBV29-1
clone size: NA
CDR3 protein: SVARHATTDTQY

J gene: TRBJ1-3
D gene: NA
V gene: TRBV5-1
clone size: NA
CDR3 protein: ASSLGHSPISGNTIY

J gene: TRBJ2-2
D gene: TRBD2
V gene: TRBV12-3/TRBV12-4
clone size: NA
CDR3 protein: ASKRDYVTGELF

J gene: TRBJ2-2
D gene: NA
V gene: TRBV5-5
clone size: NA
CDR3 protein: ASSLVGHTGELF

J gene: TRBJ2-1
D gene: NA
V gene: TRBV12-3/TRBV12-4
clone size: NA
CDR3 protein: ASSIRHHQRNEQF

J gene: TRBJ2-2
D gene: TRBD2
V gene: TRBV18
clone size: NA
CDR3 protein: ASSPGLAIGELF

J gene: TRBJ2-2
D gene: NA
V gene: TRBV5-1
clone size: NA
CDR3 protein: ASSLLPDSNTGELF

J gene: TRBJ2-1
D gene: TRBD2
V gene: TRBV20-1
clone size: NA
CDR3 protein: SATSGSTSYNEQF

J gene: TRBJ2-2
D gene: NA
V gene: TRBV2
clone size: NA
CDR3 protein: ASSVSGTGELF

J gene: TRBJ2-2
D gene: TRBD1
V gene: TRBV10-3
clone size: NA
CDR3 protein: AISGPHRGRRTGELF

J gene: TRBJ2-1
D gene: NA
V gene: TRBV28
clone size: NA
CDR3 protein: ASLRRGEQF

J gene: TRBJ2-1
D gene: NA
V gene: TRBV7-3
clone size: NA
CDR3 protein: ASSLTSADSYNEQF

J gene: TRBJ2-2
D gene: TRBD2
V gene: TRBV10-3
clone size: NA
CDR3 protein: AIRLAGDTGELF

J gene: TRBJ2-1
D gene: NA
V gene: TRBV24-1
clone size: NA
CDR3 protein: ATSDRTAYNEQF

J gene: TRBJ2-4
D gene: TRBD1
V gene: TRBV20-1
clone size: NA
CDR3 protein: SARGGGPPY

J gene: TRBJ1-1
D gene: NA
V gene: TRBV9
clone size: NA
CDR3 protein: ASSALRERMNTEAF

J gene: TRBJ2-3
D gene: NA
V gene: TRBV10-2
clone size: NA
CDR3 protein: ASRDFTDTQY

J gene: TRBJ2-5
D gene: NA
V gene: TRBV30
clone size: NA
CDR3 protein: AWSVRLQETQY

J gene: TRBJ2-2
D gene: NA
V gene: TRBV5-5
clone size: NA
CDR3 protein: ASRGGLTGELF

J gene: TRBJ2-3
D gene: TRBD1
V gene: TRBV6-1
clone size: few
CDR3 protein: ASSRDRGLADTQY

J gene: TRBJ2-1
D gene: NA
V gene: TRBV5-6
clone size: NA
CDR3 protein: ASSHWSVGGGRNEQF

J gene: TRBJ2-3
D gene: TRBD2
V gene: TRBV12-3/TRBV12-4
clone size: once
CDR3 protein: ASSRAGTSGSTDTQY

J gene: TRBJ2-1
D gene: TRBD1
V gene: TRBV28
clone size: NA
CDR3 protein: ASGTGVVNEQF

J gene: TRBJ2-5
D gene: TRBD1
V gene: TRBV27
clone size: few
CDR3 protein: ASSSLSTGGTGETQY

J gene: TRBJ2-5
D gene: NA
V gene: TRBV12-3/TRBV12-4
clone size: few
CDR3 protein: ASSSSSETQY

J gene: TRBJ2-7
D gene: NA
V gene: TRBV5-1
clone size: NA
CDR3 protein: ASSSDVLVSIYEQY

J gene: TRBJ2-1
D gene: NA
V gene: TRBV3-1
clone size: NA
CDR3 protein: ASSQNPEGGEQF

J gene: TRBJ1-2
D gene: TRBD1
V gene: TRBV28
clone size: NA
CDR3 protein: ASSRTGPYGCT

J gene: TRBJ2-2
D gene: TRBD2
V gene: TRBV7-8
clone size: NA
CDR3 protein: ASSVLAGGPGELF